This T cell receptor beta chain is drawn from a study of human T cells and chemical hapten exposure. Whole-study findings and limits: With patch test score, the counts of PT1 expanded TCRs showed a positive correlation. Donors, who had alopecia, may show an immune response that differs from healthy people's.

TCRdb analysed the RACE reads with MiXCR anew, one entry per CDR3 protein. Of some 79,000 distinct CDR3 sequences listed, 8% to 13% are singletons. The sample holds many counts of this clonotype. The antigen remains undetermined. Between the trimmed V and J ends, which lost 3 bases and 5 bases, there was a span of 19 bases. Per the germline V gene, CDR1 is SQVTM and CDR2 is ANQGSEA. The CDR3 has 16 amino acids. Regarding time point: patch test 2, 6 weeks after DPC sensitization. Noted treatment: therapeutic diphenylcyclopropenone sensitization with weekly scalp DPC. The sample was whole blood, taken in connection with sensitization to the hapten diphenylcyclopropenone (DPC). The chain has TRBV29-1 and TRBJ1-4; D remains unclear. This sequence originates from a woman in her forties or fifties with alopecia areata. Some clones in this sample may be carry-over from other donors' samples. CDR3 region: CSVDPQRGPKNEKLFF. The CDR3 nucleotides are TGCAGCGTTGATCCGCAACGTGGGCCTAAGAATGAAAAACTGTTTTTT.